This entry describes one T cell receptor beta chain. What it recognizes is unknown. The unexposed donors gave CD4+ T cells in about 2011-2018, prior to COVID-19. The cells were cultured for under twelve days before CD4+ T cells were isolated. As cell numbers allowed, unexposed-donor CD4+ T cells faced SARS-CoV-2 S/N and four cold-coronavirus spikes. This sample stems from a study of CD4 T cells in relation to SARS-CoV-2 and coronaviruses. Overall study context: ViraFEST: approximately 10-day antigen culture of PBMCs, then TCR beta CDR3 sequencing.

This table comes from immunoSEQ multiplex PCR, and its TCRdb copy is limited to in-frame clones, with some not included. The table shows under 20,000 clones, with roughly three quarters occurring only once. The sample consisted of CD4+ T cells from PBMCs, cultured in vitro. This receptor was identified in a human donor in good health.

The DNA for the CDR3 is TGTGCCAGCAGTGACCTAGCGGGAGCAGATACGCAGTATTTT. It translates to CASSDLAGADTQYF. V gene TRBV6-4 combines with J gene TRBJ2-3; 10 nucleotides match TRBD2. V lost 2 bases and J lost 4; bases outside the gene matches: 0. The length of the CDR3 is 14 residues. From germline, CDR1 is MRHNA and CDR2 SNTAGT.